These T cell receptor beta chains were read from a single sample in a study of beta chain features in type 1 diabetes. Assay used: immunoSEQ multiplex PCR; TCRdb lists only in-frame clones, some missing. The data contain under 450,000 clones, approximately 14% of them singletons. The source material was naive CD4+ T cells from blood. The receptors shown here come from a man between 25 and 39 years old in good health. The CDR3 runs from the conserved cysteine through the conserved F or W. The D gene is left open where the match is weak. Rows may omit the clone size; those that give it use once, few, many or a size class.

clone_size: -
j_call: TRBJ2-6
v_call: TRBV11-2
d_call: -
cdr3_nt: TGTGCCAGCAGCTTAGTAGAAGACTATTCCGGGGCCAACGTCCTGACTTTC
cdr3_aa: CASSLVEDYSGANVLTF

clone_size: few
j_call: TRBJ1-1
v_call: TRBV19
d_call: TRBD1
cdr3_nt: TGTGCCAGTAGTATGGACAGGGGCACTGAAGCTTTCTTT
cdr3_aa: CASSMDRGTEAFF

clone_size: -
j_call: TRBJ2-2
v_call: TRBV6-6
d_call: TRBD2
cdr3_nt: TGTGCCAGCAGAACCCCCAGCGGGGGTGGCACCGGGGAGCTGTTTTTT
cdr3_aa: CASRTPSGGGTGELFF

clone_size: -
j_call: TRBJ2-1
v_call: TRBV29-1
d_call: -
cdr3_nt: TGCAGCGACGGTGTGCAGGGGTCCAATGAGCAGTTCTTC
cdr3_aa: CSDGVQGSNEQFF

clone_size: few
j_call: TRBJ1-1
v_call: TRBV6-5
d_call: -
cdr3_nt: TGTGCCAGCAGTGCCCTATGGATGGATACTGAAGCTTTCTTT
cdr3_aa: CASSALWMDTEAFF

clone_size: -
j_call: TRBJ2-1
v_call: TRBV7-3
d_call: -
cdr3_nt: TGTGCCAGCAGCTTACGGCGGGTTAACAATGAGCAGTTCTTC
cdr3_aa: CASSLRRVNNEQFF

clone_size: few
j_call: TRBJ1-2
v_call: TRBV9
d_call: -
cdr3_nt: TGTGCCAGCAGCCCCGATTACTATGGCTACACCTTC
cdr3_aa: CASSPDYYGYTF

clone_size: -
j_call: TRBJ1-4
v_call: TRBV14
d_call: -
cdr3_nt: TGTGCCAGCAGCCAGGGGCGTTGGGAAAAACTGTTTTTT
cdr3_aa: CASSQGRWEKLFF

clone_size: -
j_call: TRBJ1-2
v_call: TRBV5-1
d_call: TRBD1
cdr3_nt: TGCGCCAGCAGCGTCGACAGGGACTATGGCTACACCTTC
cdr3_aa: CASSVDRDYGYTF

clone_size: -
j_call: TRBJ2-7
v_call: TRBV11-2
d_call: -
cdr3_nt: TGTGCCAGCAGTTTAGGAGAACGGGGCGAGCAGTACTTC
cdr3_aa: CASSLGERGEQYF

clone_size: many
j_call: TRBJ2-1
v_call: TRBV10-3
d_call: -
cdr3_nt: TGTGCCATCAGTGATACTAGTAACGAGCAGTTCTTC
cdr3_aa: CAISDTSNEQFF

clone_size: -
j_call: TRBJ2-7
v_call: TRBV7-9
d_call: TRBD1
cdr3_nt: TGTGCCAGCAGCATCCCACGGGACAGCTCTAGCGAGCAGTACTTC
cdr3_aa: CASSIPRDSSSEQYF

clone_size: -
j_call: TRBJ1-6
v_call: TRBV5-1
d_call: -
cdr3_nt: TGCGCCAGCAGCTCGACAGGAGAGTCACCCCTCCACTTT
cdr3_aa: CASSSTGESPLHF

clone_size: -
j_call: TRBJ2-7
v_call: TRBV18
d_call: -
cdr3_nt: TGTGCCAGCTCACCTCGGGCGGATGCCTACGAGCAGTACTTC
cdr3_aa: CASSPRADAYEQYF

clone_size: -
j_call: TRBJ2-5
v_call: TRBV7-2
d_call: -
cdr3_nt: TGTGCCAGCAGCCCTAGCCCCCTCAGGGACGAGGACTTC
cdr3_aa: CASSPSPLRDEDF

clone_size: few
j_call: TRBJ2-1
v_call: TRBV10-3
d_call: TRBD2
cdr3_nt: TGTGCCATCAGGGCGGGAGGGCCGGATGAGCAGTTCTTC
cdr3_aa: CAIRAGGPDEQFF

clone_size: few
j_call: TRBJ2-3
v_call: TRBV7-2
d_call: -
cdr3_nt: TGTGCCAGCAGCTTAGAGCTGCAAACAGATACGCAGTATTTT
cdr3_aa: CASSLELQTDTQYF

clone_size: few
j_call: TRBJ2-3
v_call: TRBV20-1
d_call: TRBD2
cdr3_nt: TGCAGTGCTATGGGGGGGGATACGCAGTATTTT
cdr3_aa: CSAMGGDTQYF

clone_size: -
j_call: TRBJ1-2
v_call: TRBV4-3
d_call: -
cdr3_nt: TGCGCCAGCAGCCAAAATAGGGTTTCGTATGGCTACACCTTC
cdr3_aa: CASSQNRVSYGYTF

clone_size: -
j_call: TRBJ2-2
v_call: TRBV7-7
d_call: -
cdr3_nt: TGTGCTAGCAGCTCCCTCCAGACTAGCGGGGAGCTGTTTTTT
cdr3_aa: CASSSLQTSGELFF

clone_size: few
j_call: TRBJ1-6
v_call: TRBV4-1
d_call: -
cdr3_nt: TGCGCCAGCAGCCAAGTCCCTCCGACAGGAGGAAATTCACCCCTCCACTTT
cdr3_aa: CASSQVPPTGGNSPLHF